These 21 T cell receptor beta chains were sequenced from one sample in a study of graft-versus-host responses after intestinal transplantation. Method: immunoSEQ multiplex PCR; TCRdb's copy keeps in-frame clones and lacks some. The table has 20,000 to 30,000 clones, over 75% seen once. Sequencing was performed on PBMCs, taken 450 to 490 days after intestinal transplant. These receptors were obtained from a human patient who received an intestinal transplant, so some T cells may come from the graft donor.

This rearrangement joins TRBV4-1 to TRBJ1-4; perhaps TRBD1 as D (5 bases). The CDR3 has 16 residues. V was cut by 2 bases and J by 5 bases, with 15 bases left in between. The germline CDR1 and CDR2 sequences are MGHRA and YSYEKL. The CDR3 DNA reads TGCGCCAGCAGCCAACCAAATCGGGGCGGGAATGAAAAACTGTTTTTT. It translates to CASSQPNRGGNEKLFF.

V and J are TRBV6-1 and TRBJ2-5; TRBD1 agrees at 8 bases. The CDR3 has 14 residues. Looked up from germline, CDR1 is MNHNS and CDR2 is SASEGT. V dropped 6 bases and J dropped 4; count of bases not matched to a gene: 7. The CDR3, as DNA: TGTGCCAGCAGCCGACAGGGGTCCGTAGAGACCCAGTACTTC. It codes for CASSRQGSVETQYF.

V is TRBV19 and J is TRBJ1-1; 8 nucleotides line up with TRBD1. The trim removed 5 bases at V and 6 bases at J, leaving 8 bases unmatched. The CDR3 is 14 residues long. Germline CDR1 and CDR2: LNHDA and SQIVND (reference sequence). CDR3 DNA sequence: TGTGCCAGTAGTCTCTGGGACAGGAGCGCTGAAGCTTTCTTT. Protein product: CASSLWDRSAEAFF.

The V and J genes are TRBV28 and TRBJ2-7; D is perhaps TRBD1 or TRBD2 (5 bases each). V was shortened by 7 bases and J by 7 bases, with 14 bases between the two germline ends. The germline V gene has CDR1 MDHEN and CDR2 SYDVKM. The CDR3 is made up of 12 amino acids. The CDR3 coding sequence is TGTGCCAGCATCCAGGGACCGAGAGAGCAGTACTTC. It is translated as CASIQGPREQYF.

This clone was found once. This chain joins TRBV6-5 and TRBJ1-1; no clear D gene. Germline lookup yields CDR1 MNHEY and CDR2 SVGAGI. CDR3 length equals 13 residues. Trimming pared 7 bases from V and 0 bases from J, leaving 9 bases between. Written as DNA, the CDR3 is TGTGCCAGCACGGACCTGTTGAACACTGAAGCTTTCTTT. Translation: CASTDLLNTEAFF.

The V gene is TRBV28, the J gene TRBJ2-7, with 10 bases identical to TRBD1. This CDR3 spans 15 amino acids. The V gene's germline CDR1 is MDHEN and CDR2 SYDVKM. With V trimmed by 2 bases and J by 6 bases, 7 bases remained unmatched. The DNA for the CDR3 is TGTGCCAGCAGTTTAGCCGGGACAGGGGACATCGAGCAGTACTTC. This encodes CASSLAGTGDIEQYF.

The J gene is TRBJ2-1, the V gene TRBV11-2, with D possibly being TRBD2 (5 bases). The CDR3 covers 16 residues. V lost 5 bases and J 0 bases, leaving 14 bases between the germline ends. Germline CDR1 reads SGHAT; CDR2 reads FQNNGV. CDR3 sequence: CASSLSPGSSYNEQFF. The CDR3 nucleotides read TGTGCCAGCAGCCTAAGCCCGGGAAGCTCCTACAATGAGCAGTTCTTC.

For the CDR3, the DNA is TGTGCCTGGAGCAGAGCGGGAGGGAGGACAGATACGCAGTATTTT. This gives the protein CAWSRAGGRTDTQYF. The chain carries TRBV30 and TRBJ2-3; 10 bases fit TRBD2. Looked up from germline, CDR1 is GTSNPN and CDR2 is SVGIG (reference sequence). V lost 3 bases, J lost 3 bases, and 6 bases stayed unmatched. The CDR3 runs to 15 residues.

V usage is TRBV6-5 and J usage is TRBJ2-2; a weak D match, TRBD1 (6 bases). The V end was cut by 7 bases, the J end by 2 bases, with 11 bases between. CDR3 length: 14 amino acids. CDR1 MNHEY and CDR2 SVGAGI come from the germline V gene. As DNA, the CDR3 is TGTGCCAGCATCAGACAGGCAAACACCGGGGAGCTGTTTTTT. Protein product: CASIRQANTGELFF.

The chain is built from TRBV7-3 and TRBJ2-6; perhaps TRBD1 as D (6 bases). CDR3 length equals 21 residues. The germline gives CDR1 SGHTA, CDR2 FQGTGA. V lost 1 base and J lost 0, with 22 bases in between. The CDR3: CASSLMSDRYPFISGANVLTF. CDR3 in DNA: TGTGCCAGCAGCTTAATGTCCGACAGGTATCCTTTTATCTCTGGGGCCAACGTCCTGACTTTC.

This clone was seen only once. The J gene is TRBJ2-3, the V gene TRBV19, with 10 bases that match TRBD2. In germline, CDR1 is LNHDA, CDR2 SQIVND (reference sequence). Trimming at V came to 1 base and at J to 4 bases, leaving 2 bases not matched to a gene. The CDR3 covers 15 residues. Here the CDR3 reads CASSIGLAGADTQYF. The CDR3 DNA is TGTGCCAGTAGTATAGGGCTAGCGGGAGCAGATACGCAGTATTTT.

The rearrangement links TRBV28 to TRBJ1-2; TRBD1 might be the D (5 bases). There are 14 residues in the CDR3. Trimming shortened V by 6 bases and J by 4 bases, and 15 bases separated the two germline ends. CDR1 is MDHEN, CDR2 SYDVKM, per germline. DNA for the CDR3: TGTGCCAGCAGGTCCTCAGGGTTGATCTATGGCTACACCTTC. This codes for CASRSSGLIYGYTF.

This clone was counted a few times. This chain links TRBV30 with TRBJ1-1, with a possible D match to TRBD1 (5 bases). This CDR3 region has 14 residues. Germline V gene data show CDR1 as GTSNPN and CDR2 as SVGIG (reference sequence). The V end lost 3 bases, the J end lost 1 base, and 12 bases lay between the germline ends. CDR3 nucleotides: TGTGCCTGGAGCTCCGGGACTCCGAACACTGAAGCTTTCTTT. Encoded protein: CAWSSGTPNTEAFF.

CDR3 in DNA: TGTGCCAGCAGTTACAGGGGTGGGGCCAACGTCCTGACTTTC. This translates into CASSYRGGANVLTF. This chain links TRBV6-5 with TRBJ2-6, with a weak D call TRBD1 (5 bases). Trimming left V 2 bases short and J 3 bases short, with 5 bases between. This CDR3 region has 14 residues. Per the germline V gene, CDR1 is MNHEY and CDR2 is SVGAGI.

The chain couples TRBV18 to TRBJ2-5, with a tentative D call TRBD1 (6 bases). Germline V gene lookup returns CDR1 KGHSH and CDR2 LQKENI. The CDR3 is 14 amino acids. V gave up 2 bases and J gave up 4 bases, with 11 bases separating them. The CDR3 here is CASSPGTRVETQYF. DNA of the CDR3: TGTGCCAGCTCACCAGGGACACGGGTAGAGACCCAGTACTTC.

This clone was observed a single time. The chain uses TRBV5-1 and TRBJ2-7; D gene uncertain. Trimming stripped 0 bases from V and 4 bases from J, with 11 bases between. The CDR3 loop spans 14 amino acids. Germline V gene sequence: CDR1 SGHRS, CDR2 YFSETQ. The chain's CDR3 is CASSLGPSKYEQYF. The CDR3 region has the DNA TGCGCCAGCAGCTTGGGACCTTCAAAGTACGAGCAGTACTTC.

The CDR3 reads CASSYSKKTADTQYF. The DNA of the CDR3 is TGTGCCAGCAGTTACTCGAAAAAAACAGCAGATACGCAGTATTTT. The V call is TRBV6-5, the J call TRBJ2-3; D call uncertain. Germline values: CDR1 MNHEY, CDR2 SVGAGI. The CDR3 loop spans 15 amino acids. The V end was cut by 0 bases, the J end by 4 bases, with 11 bases between.

This chain uses TRBV25-1 with TRBJ1-1; possible D gene TRBD1, 5 bases. V lost 6 bases and J lost 1, with 9 bases in between. The CDR3 is 13 residues long. The germline V gene has CDR1 MGHDK and CDR2 SYGVNS. The CDR3 region has the DNA TGTGCCAGCAGGGGGCTGTCGAACACTGAAGCTTTCTTT. Translating gives CASRGLSNTEAFF.

In its sample, this clone was seen once. The CDR3 coding sequence is TGCAGTGCGCACCCCGGCTACACCTTC. It is translated as CSAHPGYTF. This chain connects TRBV20-1 to TRBJ1-2; D uncertain. Trimming left V 6 bases short and J 8 bases short, with 7 bases between. This CDR3 contains 9 residues. Looked up from germline, CDR1 is DFQATT and CDR2 is SNEGSKA (reference sequence).

The J gene is TRBJ2-4, the V gene TRBV5-1; TRBD2 is a possible D gene (6 bases). The V gene's germline CDR1 is SGHRS and CDR2 YFSETQ. This CDR3 contains 13 residues. V lost 0 bases, J lost 5 bases, and 6 bases lay in between. DNA for the CDR3: TGCGCCAGCAGCTTGGCGGGGGAAAACATTCAGTACTTC. It encodes CASSLAGENIQYF.

This chain joins TRBV4-2 and TRBJ2-7, with D possibly being TRBD2 (5 bases). Germline lookup yields CDR1 LGHNA and CDR2 YNFKEQ. The CDR3 is made up of 15 amino acids. Deletions cut 0 bases from V and 3 bases from J, with 12 bases between. This chain's CDR3 is CASSQELALIYEQYF. The CDR3 DNA sequence: TGTGCCAGCAGCCAAGAGCTAGCCCTAATCTACGAGCAGTACTTC.